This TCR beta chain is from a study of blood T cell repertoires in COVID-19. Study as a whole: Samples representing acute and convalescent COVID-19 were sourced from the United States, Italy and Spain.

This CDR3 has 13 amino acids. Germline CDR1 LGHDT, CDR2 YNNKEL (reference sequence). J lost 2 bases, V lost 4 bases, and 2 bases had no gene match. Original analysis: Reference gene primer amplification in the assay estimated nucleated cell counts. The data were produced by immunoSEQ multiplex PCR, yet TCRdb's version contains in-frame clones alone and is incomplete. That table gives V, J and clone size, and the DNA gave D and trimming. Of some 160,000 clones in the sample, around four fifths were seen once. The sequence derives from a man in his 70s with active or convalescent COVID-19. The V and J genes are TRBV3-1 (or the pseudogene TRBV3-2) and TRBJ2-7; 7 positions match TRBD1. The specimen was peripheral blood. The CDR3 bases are TGTGCCAGCAGCCTTGACAGGGCCTACGAGCAGTACTTC. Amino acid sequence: CASSLDRAYEQYF.